The next 25 T cell receptor beta chains were all read from a single sample in a study of CD8 T cells in Susac syndrome. Reverse transcription of about 0.5 to 1 ug RNA was performed with random hexamers. TCRdb called the immunoSEQ multiplex PCR reads again in MiXCR, with one record for every CDR3 protein. The sample includes about 280,000 distinct CDR3 sequences, around 84% of them seen just once. The sequencing sample was made of CD8+ T cells from PBMCs. These TCRs come from a human donor with multiple sclerosis.

The chain couples TRBV28 to TRBJ1-5; 7 nucleotides align to TRBD1. Germline V CDR1 and CDR2: MDHEN, SYDVKM. CDR3 length: 14 amino acids. V was clipped by 6 bases and J by 7 bases; unmatched bases: 9. CDR3 amino acids: CASRPSAGGQPQHF. CDR3 nucleotides: TGTGCCAGCAGACCTTCTGCAGGGGGGCAGCCCCAGCATTTT.

CDR3 in DNA: TGTGCCAGCAGCTTGCTTGCGCGACAGGCTACCTACGAGCAGTACTTC. The encoded protein is CASSLLARQATYEQYF. The rearrangement joins TRBV7-9 to TRBJ2-7, with TRBD1 as a possible D gene (6 bases). The germline V and J ends were trimmed by 3 bases and 2 bases, with 17 bases remaining between them. Looked up from germline, CDR1 is SEHNR and CDR2 is FQNEAQ (reference sequence). The CDR3 runs to 16 residues.

The rearrangement links TRBV5-5 to TRBJ2-7; D is undetermined. V gave up 0 bases and J gave up 7 bases, with 17 bases separating them. Looked up from germline, CDR1 is SGHKS and CDR2 is YYEKEE (reference sequence). CDR3 length equals 15 residues. The CDR3 is CASSLVTPTSLEQYF. The CDR3 DNA sequence: TGTGCCAGCAGCTTGGTGACTCCAACCTCTCTTGAGCAGTACTTC.

V is TRBV11-2 and J is TRBJ2-1; 8 nucleotides line up with TRBD1. The CDR3 is made up of 15 amino acids. CDR1 and CDR2 (germline): SGHAT, FQNNGV. V shed 1 base and J 6 bases; nucleotides not matched to a gene: 5. DNA for the CDR3: TGTGCCAGCAGCTTAGTGGGGACAGGTACCAATGAGCAGTTCTTC. As protein: CASSLVGTGTNEQFF.

This clonotype showed up just once. The chain employs TRBV9 and TRBJ2-1; D is unresolved. Germline loops: CDR1 SGDLS, CDR2 YYNGEE. This CDR3 contains 12 residues. The germline V and J ends were trimmed by 4 bases and 8 bases, with 10 bases remaining between them. This CDR3 reads CASSSNFDEQFF. CDR3 in DNA: TGTGCCAGCAGCTCGAACTTCGATGAGCAGTTCTTC.

The chain uses TRBV7-9 and TRBJ1-3; the D is unclear. CDR3 length: 15 residues. The germline CDR1 and CDR2 sequences are SEHNR and FQNEAQ (reference sequence). V shed 5 bases and J shed 0 bases, with 11 bases lying between them. This chain's CDR3 is CASSPDTDSGNTIYF. CDR3 sequence (DNA): TGTGCCAGCAGCCCTGACACCGACTCTGGAAACACCATATATTTT.

This clonotype was observed a handful of times. This chain links TRBV20-1 with TRBJ2-7; either TRBD1 or TRBD2 may supply D (5 bases each). The V end lost 6 bases, the J end lost 5 bases, and 23 bases lay between the germline ends. The CDR3 runs 15 residues. Germline V lookup: CDR1 DFQATT, CDR2 SNEGSKA (reference sequence). Written as DNA, the CDR3 is TGCAGTGCGCCCCCCCCGGGGCAGGGTTTCGACGAGCAGTACTTC. Translation: CSAPPPGQGFDEQYF.

This CDR3 reads CASSPGRQDPNYGYTF. The CDR3 coding sequence is TGTGCCAGCTCACCGGGAAGACAGGACCCCAACTATGGCTACACCTTC. The chain couples TRBV18 to TRBJ1-2; D possibly corresponds to TRBD1 (6 bases). The CDR3 spans 16 residues. Germline-derived CDR1 and CDR2 are KGHSH and LQKENI. V was shortened by 3 bases and J by 2 bases, with 16 bases between the two germline ends.

The gene calls are TRBV29-1 and TRBJ2-5; D might be TRBD1 or TRBD2, each matching 6 bases. Germline V gene lookup returns CDR1 SQVTM and CDR2 ANQGSEA. This CDR3 has 14 residues. Trimming shortened V by 6 bases and J by 4 bases, and 18 bases separated the two germline ends. Here the CDR3 DNA reads TGCAGCGTAAACCCTTGGGGGGCCGGAGAGACCCAGTACTTC. Translating it yields CSVNPWGAGETQYF.

The table lists this clonotype with a count of one. The chain joins TRBV27 to TRBJ2-7, with 8 positions matching TRBD2. The CDR3 has 16 amino acids. Trimming removed 5 bases from V and 2 bases from J; junction bases left unmatched: 11. Looked up from germline, CDR1 is MNHEY and CDR2 is SMNVEV (reference sequence). The CDR3 region is CASSPDSREAPYEQYF. The DNA of the CDR3 is TGTGCCAGCAGTCCCGACTCGCGGGAGGCCCCCTACGAGCAGTACTTC.

The rearrangement uses TRBV10-3 and TRBJ2-7; TRBD2 matches at 13 bases. CDR1 is ENHRY, CDR2 SYGVKD, per germline. This CDR3 has 18 amino acids. With 5 bases clipped from V and 2 bases from J, the junction kept 12 bases outside the gene matches. CDR3 in DNA: TGTGCCATCAGTCGGACCGGGACTAGCGGGACTACCACCTACGAGCAGTACTTC. Protein: CAISRTGTSGTTTYEQYF.

This clonotype was recorded once. The chain employs TRBV10-1 and TRBJ2-3; D ambiguous. With 2 bases removed from V and 0 bases from J, the gap between germline ends came to 9 bases. In germline, CDR1 is WNHNN, CDR2 SYGVQD (reference sequence). This CDR3 has 15 residues. CDR3 protein: CASSELSTSTDTQYF. The CDR3 nucleotides are TGCGCCAGCAGTGAGCTATCGACCAGCACAGATACGCAGTATTTT.

This clonotype was seen only once. This sequence joins TRBV28 and TRBJ2-7; 11 bases align to TRBD1. This CDR3 has 16 amino acids. J was trimmed by 6 bases and V by 4 bases; bases with no gene match: 11. Looked up from germline, CDR1 is MDHEN and CDR2 is SYDVKM. The CDR3 DNA follows: TGTGCCAGCAGTTCGTCCTTCGGGACAGGGGGTCCCGAGCAGTACTTC. The encoded protein is CASSSSFGTGGPEQYF.

The V and J genes are TRBV12-5 and TRBJ2-1; 8 bases align to TRBD2. The CDR3 contains 16 residues. V lost 1 base to trimming and J lost 3 bases; unmatched junction nucleotides: 5. Germline V CDR1 and CDR2: LGHNT, FRNRAP. The CDR3 is CASGLALAGSYNEQFF. The CDR3 DNA reads as TGTGCTAGTGGTTTGGCGTTAGCGGGAAGCTACAATGAGCAGTTCTTC.

In nucleotides, the CDR3 is TGTGCCAGCGGGGAGGGGCTGAAATCCAAAAACATTCAGTACTTC. This encodes CASGEGLKSKNIQYF. The chain uses TRBV28 and TRBJ2-4; 7 nucleotides align to TRBD2. The V segment lost 8 bases and the J segment 2 bases; nucleotides outside the gene matches: 9. The germline CDR1 and CDR2 sequences are MDHEN and SYDVKM. This CDR3 has 15 residues.

The chain has TRBV29-1 and TRBJ2-7; TRBD2 matches 7 bases. The V gene end was trimmed by 7 bases and the J gene end by 2 bases; junction bases not matched to a gene: 8. The CDR3 consists of 13 residues. Germline-derived CDR1 and CDR2 are SQVTM and ANQGSEA. Here the CDR3 reads CSAGREGPYEQYF. The CDR3 DNA sequence: TGCAGCGCCGGCAGGGAGGGGCCCTACGAGCAGTACTTC.

The chain recombines TRBV20-1 with TRBJ2-1; 9 bases match TRBD2. CDR3 length: 15 amino acids. CDR1 DFQATT and CDR2 SNEGSKA come from the germline V gene (reference sequence). V lost 6 bases to trimming and J lost 3 bases; unmatched junction nucleotides: 9. CDR3 in amino acids: CSAQGRAGGYNEQFF. DNA of the CDR3: TGCAGTGCGCAGGGGCGAGCGGGAGGCTACAATGAGCAGTTCTTC.

The chain has TRBV9 and TRBJ2-1; 8 nucleotides agree with TRBD2. J gave up 5 bases and V 4 bases, and 8 bases lay outside the gene matches. The CDR3 extends over 15 amino acids. Germline CDR1 SGDLS, CDR2 YYNGEE. CDR3 DNA: TGTGCCAGCAGCATAGCTAGCGGGCTCCACAATGAGCAGTTCTTC. This sequence encodes CASSIASGLHNEQFF. The entire variable domain, with the rest obtained from reference TRBV9 and TRBJ2-1, is as follows: DSGVTQTPKHLITATGQRVTLRCSPRSGDLSVYWYQQSLDQGLQFLIQYYNGEERAKGNILERFSAQQFPDLHSELNLSSLELGDSALYFCASSIASGLHNEQFFGPGTRLTVL.

This clonotype was recorded once. The rearrangement links TRBV27 to TRBJ2-1; D tentatively fits TRBD1 or TRBD2 (6 bases each). Trimming stripped 8 bases from V and 4 bases from J, with 18 bases between. Germline CDR1 and CDR2: MNHEY and SMNVEV (reference sequence). The CDR3 runs to 15 residues. DNA of the CDR3: TGTGCCAGCTCCCCCTCCGGGGGCGCATACAATGAGCAGTTCTTC. It codes for CASSPSGGAYNEQFF.

The chain joins TRBV7-3 to TRBJ2-3; 8 positions match TRBD1. The CDR3 is 14 residues long. Germline lookup yields CDR1 SGHTA and CDR2 FQGTGA. Unmatched junction bases numbered 9, after V lost 4 bases and J lost 9 bases. CDR3 nucleotides: TGTGCCAGCAGCTGGAAACCGGACAGGGCAACGCAGTATTTT. This sequence encodes CASSWKPDRATQYF.

The CDR3 sequence is CSVGGGFWTNNEQFF. The CDR3 DNA reads as TGCAGCGTTGGAGGGGGGTTCTGGACCAACAATGAGCAGTTCTTC. The chain carries TRBV29-1 and TRBJ2-1; perhaps D is TRBD1 or TRBD2 (6 bases each). The CDR3 loop spans 15 amino acids. Trimming left V 4 bases short and J 5 bases short, with 18 bases between. Germline V gives CDR1 SQVTM, CDR2 ANQGSEA.

This rearrangement joins TRBV7-4 to TRBJ1-4; D ambiguous. The CDR3 spans 16 residues. Deletions cut 4 bases from V and 5 bases from J, with 17 bases between. Germline V CDR1 and CDR2: SGHVT, SQSDAQ. Here the CDR3 DNA reads TGTGCCAGCAGCTCACCCACACGAGGGATCAATGAAAAACTGTTTTTT. Translating it yields CASSSPTRGINEKLFF.

The V gene is TRBV2, the J gene TRBJ2-7; 8 nucleotides agree with TRBD1. The CDR3 is made up of 13 amino acids. The germline V gene has CDR1 SNHLY and CDR2 FYNNEI. Trimming took 7 bases from V and 3 from J; bases not matched to a gene: 5. The CDR3 DNA sequence: TGTGCCAGCATGCAGGGGGCCTACTACGAGCAGTACTTC. This translates into CASMQGAYYEQYF.

The chain employs TRBV18 and TRBJ2-1; no reliable D call. The germline CDR1 and CDR2 sequences are KGHSH and LQKENI. The CDR3 is 14 residues long. V lost 7 bases and J 4 bases, leaving 14 bases between the germline ends. The CDR3 reads CASLAGSQYNEQFF. In nucleotides, the CDR3 is TGTGCCAGCTTAGCCGGGTCACAATACAATGAGCAGTTCTTC.

The chain links TRBV27 to TRBJ2-1, with 7 bases that match TRBD2. The V gene's germline CDR1 is MNHEY and CDR2 SMNVEV (reference sequence). This CDR3 region has 14 residues. The V segment lost 2 bases and the J segment 4 bases; nucleotides outside the gene matches: 2. The CDR3 spells CASSLAGEYNEQFF. The CDR3 DNA follows: TGTGCCAGCAGTTTAGCGGGAGAGTACAATGAGCAGTTCTTC.